This section outlines one T cell receptor beta chain sequence together with its context. Repertoires were generated with immunoSEQ multiplex PCR, while TCRdb's copy carries only in-frame clones and drops some. Of 20,000 to 25,000 clones in the sample, roughly 80% were seen once. These data are taken from a study of PD-1 blockade in classical Hodgkin lymphoma. Each and every patient relapsed after autologous stem cell transplantation, and patients got differing brentuximab vedotin exposure. This material consisted of peripheral blood mononuclear cells (PBMCs), taken before the second cycle of nivolumab. This TCR derives from a human donor with classical Hodgkin lymphoma.

This CDR3 reads CASRTTGGYGTQYF. CDR3 DNA sequence: TGTGCCAGCCGCACGACAGGGGGCTACGGGACCCAGTACTTC. This chain joins TRBV6-1 and TRBJ2-5; 10 bases line up with TRBD1. J was trimmed by 7 bases and V by 8 bases; bases with no gene match: 10. CDR1 is MNHNS, CDR2 SASEGT, per germline. The CDR3 totals 14 residues.